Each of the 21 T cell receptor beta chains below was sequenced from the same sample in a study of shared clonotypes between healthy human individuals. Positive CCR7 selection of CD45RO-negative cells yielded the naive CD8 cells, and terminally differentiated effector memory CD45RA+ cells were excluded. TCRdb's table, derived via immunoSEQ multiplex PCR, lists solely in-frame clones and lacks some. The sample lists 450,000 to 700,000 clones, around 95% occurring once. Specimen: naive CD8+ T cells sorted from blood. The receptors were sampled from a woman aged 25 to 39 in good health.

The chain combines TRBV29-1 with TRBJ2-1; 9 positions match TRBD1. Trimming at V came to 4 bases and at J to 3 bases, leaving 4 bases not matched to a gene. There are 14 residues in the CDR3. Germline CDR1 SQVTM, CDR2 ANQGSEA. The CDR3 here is CSVGGQGRYNEQFF. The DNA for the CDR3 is TGCAGCGTTGGGGGACAGGGACGCTACAATGAGCAGTTCTTC.

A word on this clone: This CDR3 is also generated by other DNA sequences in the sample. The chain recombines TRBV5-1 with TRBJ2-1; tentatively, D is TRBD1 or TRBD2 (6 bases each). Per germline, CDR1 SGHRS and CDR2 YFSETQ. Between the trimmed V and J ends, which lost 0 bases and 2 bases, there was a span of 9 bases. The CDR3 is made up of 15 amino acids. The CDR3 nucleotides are TGCGCCAGCAGCTTGGAGGGGGGTGCCTACAATGAGCAGTTCTTC. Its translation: CASSLEGGAYNEQFF.

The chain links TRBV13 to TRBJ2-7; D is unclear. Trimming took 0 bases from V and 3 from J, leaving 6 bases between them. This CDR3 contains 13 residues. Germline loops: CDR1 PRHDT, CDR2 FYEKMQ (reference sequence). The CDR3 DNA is TGTGCCAGCAGCTTAGGACATAGCTACGAGCAGTACTTC. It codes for CASSLGHSYEQYF.

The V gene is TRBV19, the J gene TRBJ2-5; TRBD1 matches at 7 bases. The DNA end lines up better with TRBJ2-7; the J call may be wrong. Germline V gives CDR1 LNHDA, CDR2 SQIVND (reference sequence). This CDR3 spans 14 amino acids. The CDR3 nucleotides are TGTGCCAGTAGTATAGGACAGGGATCGGGCGAGCAGTACTTC. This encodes CASSIGQGSGEQYF.

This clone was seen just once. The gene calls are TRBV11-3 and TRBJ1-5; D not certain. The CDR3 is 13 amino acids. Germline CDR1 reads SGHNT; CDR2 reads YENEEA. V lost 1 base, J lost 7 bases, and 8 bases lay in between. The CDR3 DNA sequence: TGTGCCAGCAGCTTAGTTGGGGAGCAGCCCCAGCATTTT. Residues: CASSLVGEQPQHF.

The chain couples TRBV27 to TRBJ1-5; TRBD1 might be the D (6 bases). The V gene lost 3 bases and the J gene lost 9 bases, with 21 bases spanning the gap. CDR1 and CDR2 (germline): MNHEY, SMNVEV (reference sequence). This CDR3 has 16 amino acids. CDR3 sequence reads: CASSFTVRGGQWPQHF. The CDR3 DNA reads TGTGCCAGCAGTTTTACCGTAAGGGGGGGTCAATGGCCCCAGCATTTT.

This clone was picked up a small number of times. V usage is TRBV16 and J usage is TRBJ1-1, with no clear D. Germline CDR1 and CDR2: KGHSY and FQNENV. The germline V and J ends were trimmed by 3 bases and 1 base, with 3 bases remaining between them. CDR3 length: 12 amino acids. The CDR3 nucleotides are TGTGCCAGCAGCCAGGGGAACACTGAAGCTTTCTTT. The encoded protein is CASSQGNTEAFF.

The CDR3 spells CASSRPPGGYNEQFF. CDR3 nucleotides: TGTGCCAGCAGCAGGCCCCCTGGGGGCTACAATGAGCAGTTCTTC. The rearrangement links TRBV7-9 to TRBJ2-1; tentatively, D is TRBD1 or TRBD2 (5 bases each). CDR1 is SEHNR, CDR2 FQNEAQ, per germline (reference sequence). The CDR3 length is 15 residues. V was shortened by 5 bases and J by 3 bases, with 14 bases between the two germline ends.

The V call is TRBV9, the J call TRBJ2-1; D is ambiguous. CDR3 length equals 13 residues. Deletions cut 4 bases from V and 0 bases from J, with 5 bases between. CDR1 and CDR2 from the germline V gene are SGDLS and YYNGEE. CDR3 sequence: CASSPLSYNEQFF. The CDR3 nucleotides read TGTGCCAGCAGCCCCCTCTCCTACAATGAGCAGTTCTTC.

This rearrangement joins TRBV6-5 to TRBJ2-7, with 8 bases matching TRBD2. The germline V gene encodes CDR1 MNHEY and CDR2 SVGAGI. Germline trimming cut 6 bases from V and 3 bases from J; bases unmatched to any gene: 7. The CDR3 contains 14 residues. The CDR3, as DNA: TGTGCCAGCAGCCGGGGGGGGGTAATCTACGAGCAGTACTTC. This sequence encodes CASSRGGVIYEQYF.

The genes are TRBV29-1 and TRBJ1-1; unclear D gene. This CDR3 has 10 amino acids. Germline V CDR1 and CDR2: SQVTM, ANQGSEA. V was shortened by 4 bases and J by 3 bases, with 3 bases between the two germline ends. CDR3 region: CSVAHTEAFF. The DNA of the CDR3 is TGCAGCGTTGCACACACTGAAGCTTTCTTT. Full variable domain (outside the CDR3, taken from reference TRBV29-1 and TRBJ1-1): SAVISQKPSRDICQRGTSLTIQCQVDSQVTMMFWYRQQPGQSLTLIATANQGSEATYESGFVIDKFPISRPNLTFSTLTVSNMSPEDSSIYLCSVAHTEAFFGQGTRLTVV.

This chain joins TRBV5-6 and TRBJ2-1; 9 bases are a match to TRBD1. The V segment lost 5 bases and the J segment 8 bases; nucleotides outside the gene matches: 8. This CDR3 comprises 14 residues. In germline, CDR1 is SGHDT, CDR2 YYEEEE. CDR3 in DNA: TGTGCCAGCAGAGACGGACAGGGGATTCATGAGCAGTTCTTC. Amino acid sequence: CASRDGQGIHEQFF.

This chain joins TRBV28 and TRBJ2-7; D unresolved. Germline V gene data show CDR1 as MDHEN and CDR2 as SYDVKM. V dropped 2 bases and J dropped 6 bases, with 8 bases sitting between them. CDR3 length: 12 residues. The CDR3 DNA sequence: TGTGCCAGCAGTTTAGGCATAGGCGAGCAGTACTTC. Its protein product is CASSLGIGEQYF.

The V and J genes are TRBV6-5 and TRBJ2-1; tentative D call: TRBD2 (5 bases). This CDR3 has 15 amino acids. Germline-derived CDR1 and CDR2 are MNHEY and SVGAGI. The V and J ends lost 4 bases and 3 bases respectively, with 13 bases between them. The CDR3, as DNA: TGTGCCAGCAGTTCTCCCGAGGGTTACTACAATGAGCAGTTCTTC. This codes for CASSSPEGYYNEQFF.

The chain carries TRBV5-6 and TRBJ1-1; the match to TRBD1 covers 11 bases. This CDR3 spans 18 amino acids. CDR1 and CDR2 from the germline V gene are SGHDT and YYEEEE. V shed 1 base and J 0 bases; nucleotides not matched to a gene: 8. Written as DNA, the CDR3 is TGTGCCAGCAGCTTGTTGGGGACAGGGGGTGCCATGAACACTGAAGCTTTCTTT. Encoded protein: CASSLLGTGGAMNTEAFF.

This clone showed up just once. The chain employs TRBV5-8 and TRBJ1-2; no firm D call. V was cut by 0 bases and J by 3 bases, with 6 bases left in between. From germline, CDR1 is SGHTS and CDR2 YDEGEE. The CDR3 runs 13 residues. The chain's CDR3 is CASSLAGYYGYTF. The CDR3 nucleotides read TGTGCCAGCAGCTTGGCAGGCTACTATGGCTACACCTTC.

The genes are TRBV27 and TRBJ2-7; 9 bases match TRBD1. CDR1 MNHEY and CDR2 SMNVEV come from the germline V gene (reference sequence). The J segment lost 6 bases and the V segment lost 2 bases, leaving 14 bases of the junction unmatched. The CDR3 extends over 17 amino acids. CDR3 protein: CASSLLATGTGPGEQYF. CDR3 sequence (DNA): TGTGCCAGCAGTTTACTCGCCACCGGGACAGGGCCCGGCGAGCAGTACTTC.

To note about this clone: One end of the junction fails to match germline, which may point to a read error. This CDR3 is CASSHSTYYEQFF. CDR3 DNA: TGCGCCAGCAGCCATTCCACCTACTATGAGCAGTTCTTC. This chain uses TRBV4-1 with TRBJ2-1; D not resolved. The CDR3 loop spans 13 amino acids. Germline V gene lookup returns CDR1 MGHRA and CDR2 YSYEKL.

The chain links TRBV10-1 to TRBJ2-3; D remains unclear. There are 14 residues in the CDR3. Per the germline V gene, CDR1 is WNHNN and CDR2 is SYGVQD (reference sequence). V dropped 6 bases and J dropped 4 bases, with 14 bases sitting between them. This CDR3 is CASSLYPVPDTQYF. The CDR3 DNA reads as TGCGCCAGCAGCTTATATCCTGTTCCAGATACGCAGTATTTT.

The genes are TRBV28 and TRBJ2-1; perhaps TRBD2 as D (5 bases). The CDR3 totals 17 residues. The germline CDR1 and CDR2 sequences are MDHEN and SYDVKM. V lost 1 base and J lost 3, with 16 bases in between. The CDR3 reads CASSLLVVSEYYNEQFF. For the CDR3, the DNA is TGTGCCAGCAGTTTATTGGTAGTTAGCGAATACTACAATGAGCAGTTCTTC.

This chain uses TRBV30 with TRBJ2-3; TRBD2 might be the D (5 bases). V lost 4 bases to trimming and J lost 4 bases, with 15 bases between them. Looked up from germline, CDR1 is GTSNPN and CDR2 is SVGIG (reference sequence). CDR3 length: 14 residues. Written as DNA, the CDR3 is TGTGCCTGGATCGCGGGTAACGGAGCAGATACGCAGTATTTT. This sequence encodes CAWIAGNGADTQYF.